The rows below give T cell receptor beta chains drawn from one sample of a study of long-term antiretroviral therapy in people with HIV. Data came from immunoSEQ multiplex PCR; TCRdb stores just in-frame clones and leaves some out. The sample contains about 31,000 clones, around 75% of which appear only once. Specimen: unsorted PBMCs, collected 1.9 years after starting antiretroviral therapy. The receptors originated from a man aged 18-30 years with HIV. Both conserved end residues are part of each CDR3. The order of the fields is clone size, J gene, V gene, D gene, CDR3 DNA, CDR3 protein. The D gene is left open where the match is weak. Clone size is not always given. Where it is, it says once, few, many or a class for expanded clones.

clone_size: few; j_call: TRBJ1-2; v_call: TRBV28; d_call: NA; cdr3_nt: TGTGCCAGCAGTTTAGGGGAGGGGCAGGGCGTTGGCTACACCTTC; cdr3_aa: CASSLGEGQGVGYTF
clone_size: NA; j_call: TRBJ1-6; v_call: TRBV7-8; d_call: NA; cdr3_nt: TGTGCCAGCAGCTTAATAGACCCACCCCTCCACTTT; cdr3_aa: CASSLIDPPLHF
clone_size: NA; j_call: TRBJ1-1; v_call: TRBV7-3; d_call: NA; cdr3_nt: TGTGCCAGCAGCGAGACGGGGGATGGAGGAGCTTTCTTT; cdr3_aa: CASSETGDGGAFF
clone_size: NA; j_call: TRBJ1-1; v_call: TRBV10-3; d_call: NA; cdr3_nt: TGTGCCATCAGTGAGTCTGGGAACACTGAAGCTTTCTTT; cdr3_aa: CAISESGNTEAFF
clone_size: NA; j_call: TRBJ1-1; v_call: TRBV28; d_call: NA; cdr3_nt: TGTGCCAGCAGTTTATATCCGGGACACCTCATGAACACTGAAGCTTTCTTT; cdr3_aa: CASSLYPGHLMNTEAFF
clone_size: NA; j_call: TRBJ2-5; v_call: TRBV20-1; d_call: NA; cdr3_nt: TGCAGTGCTAGGCGAGAGACCCAGTACTTC; cdr3_aa: CSARRETQYF
clone_size: NA; j_call: TRBJ2-5; v_call: TRBV28; d_call: NA; cdr3_nt: TGTGCCAGCAGATCACTACAAGAGACCCAGTACTTC; cdr3_aa: CASRSLQETQYF
clone_size: NA; j_call: TRBJ2-5; v_call: TRBV6-1; d_call: NA; cdr3_nt: TGTGCCAGCAGCCTCCGGGGCGCGGAGACCCAGTACTTC; cdr3_aa: CASSLRGAETQYF
clone_size: NA; j_call: TRBJ1-4; v_call: TRBV28; d_call: TRBD1; cdr3_nt: TGTGCCAGCAGTTGGACAGGGGCCGAGGGGGTAAAACTGTTTTTT; cdr3_aa: CASSWTGAEGVKLFF
clone_size: NA; j_call: TRBJ1-3; v_call: TRBV5-5; d_call: TRBD1; cdr3_nt: TGTGCCAGCAGCCCGCCGACAGGGGCTGGAAACACCATATATTTT; cdr3_aa: CASSPPTGAGNTIYF
clone_size: NA; j_call: TRBJ1-2; v_call: TRBV6-1; d_call: NA; cdr3_nt: TGTGCCAGCACAGTGGCCGGCAAAGGAGGGAATGGCTACACCTTC; cdr3_aa: CASTVAGKGGNGYTF
clone_size: NA; j_call: TRBJ1-1; v_call: TRBV19; d_call: NA; cdr3_nt: TGTGCCAGTAGTTTGGGGTTGAGCACTGAAGCTTTCTTT; cdr3_aa: CASSLGLSTEAFF
clone_size: NA; j_call: TRBJ1-1; v_call: TRBV6-5; d_call: NA; cdr3_nt: TGTGCCAGCAGGAGGGGATTCCGGAACACTGAAGCTTTCTTT; cdr3_aa: CASRRGFRNTEAFF
clone_size: NA; j_call: TRBJ1-1; v_call: TRBV19; d_call: NA; cdr3_nt: TGTGCCAGTAGATACAGCACTGAAGCTTTCTTT; cdr3_aa: CASRYSTEAFF
clone_size: NA; j_call: TRBJ2-7; v_call: TRBV6-1; d_call: NA; cdr3_nt: TGTGCCAGCGCGGTCGTGGCAGTGGATCCCTACGAGCAGTACTTC; cdr3_aa: CASAVVAVDPYEQYF
clone_size: NA; j_call: TRBJ1-6; v_call: TRBV9; d_call: TRBD1; cdr3_nt: TGTGCCAGCAGCGTAGAGGGACAGGGGAATTCACCCCTCCACTTT; cdr3_aa: CASSVEGQGNSPLHF
clone_size: NA; j_call: TRBJ2-6; v_call: TRBV27; d_call: NA; cdr3_nt: TGTGCCACCGTGGCCTCTGGGGCCAACGTCCTGACTTTC; cdr3_aa: CATVASGANVLTF
clone_size: NA; j_call: TRBJ2-2; v_call: TRBV5-1; d_call: TRBD1; cdr3_nt: TGCGCCAGCATGCAGGGGGACACCGGGGAGCTGTTTTTT; cdr3_aa: CASMQGDTGELFF
clone_size: NA; j_call: TRBJ2-3; v_call: TRBV5-1; d_call: NA; cdr3_nt: TGCGCCAGCAGCTTGCGGGGCCGGGATACGCAGTATTTT; cdr3_aa: CASSLRGRDTQYF
clone_size: NA; j_call: TRBJ1-5; v_call: TRBV30; d_call: TRBD1; cdr3_nt: TGTGCCTGGAGTACGACAGGGTTTCAGCCCCAGCATTTT; cdr3_aa: CAWSTTGFQPQHF
clone_size: NA; j_call: TRBJ2-3; v_call: TRBV5-6; d_call: NA; cdr3_nt: TGTGCCAGCAGCTATCGACCAAGCACAGATACGCAGTATTTT; cdr3_aa: CASSYRPSTDTQYF
clone_size: once; j_call: TRBJ1-1; v_call: TRBV14; d_call: NA; cdr3_nt: TGTGCCAGCAGCCCTAGGGGACGGGACACCAGAAGGAACACTGAAGCTTTCTTT; cdr3_aa: CASSPRGRDTRRNTEAFF
clone_size: NA; j_call: TRBJ1-3; v_call: TRBV6-5; d_call: NA; cdr3_nt: TGTGCCAGCACCTCCAGGGCAAACTCTGGAAACACCATATATTTT; cdr3_aa: CASTSRANSGNTIYF
clone_size: NA; j_call: TRBJ1-5; v_call: TRBV5-6; d_call: NA; cdr3_nt: TGTGCCAGCAGCCACCTCCGGGGCCTAGATCAGCCCCAGCATTTT; cdr3_aa: CASSHLRGLDQPQHF
clone_size: NA; j_call: TRBJ2-2; v_call: TRBV29-1; d_call: NA; cdr3_nt: TGCAGCGTTGAGAGGACAATGTCCGGGGAGCTGTTTTTT; cdr3_aa: CSVERTMSGELFF
clone_size: once; j_call: TRBJ2-2; v_call: TRBV2; d_call: NA; cdr3_nt: TGTGCCAGCAGTGAAGGGGCTGGGACCGGGGAGCTGTTTTTT; cdr3_aa: CASSEGAGTGELFF
clone_size: NA; j_call: TRBJ2-1; v_call: TRBV4-2; d_call: NA; cdr3_nt: TGTGCCAGCAGCCAAATATCGGGGGCCCTAAACAATGAGCAGTTCTTC; cdr3_aa: CASSQISGALNNEQFF
clone_size: few; j_call: TRBJ1-1; v_call: TRBV4-1; d_call: TRBD1; cdr3_nt: TGCGCCAGCAGCCAAGTCTGGCAGGGGGTGGTCGCTGAAGCTTTCTTT; cdr3_aa: CASSQVWQGVVAEAFF
clone_size: NA; j_call: TRBJ1-2; v_call: TRBV7-3; d_call: NA; cdr3_nt: TGTGCCAGCAGCTTAGGGCAGGGTGGTAACTATGGCTACACCTTC; cdr3_aa: CASSLGQGGNYGYTF
clone_size: NA; j_call: TRBJ1-1; v_call: TRBV5-1; d_call: NA; cdr3_nt: TGCGCCAGCAGCTCTGGGGGCACTGAAGCTTTCTTT; cdr3_aa: CASSSGGTEAFF
clone_size: NA; j_call: TRBJ1-6; v_call: TRBV18; d_call: NA; cdr3_nt: TGTGCCAGCTCACCTGCGGGGGGGTCGGGGATAAGTTCACCCCTCCACTTT; cdr3_aa: CASSPAGGSGISSPLHF
clone_size: NA; j_call: TRBJ2-3; v_call: TRBV27; d_call: NA; cdr3_nt: TGTGCCAGCAGTTTTGTTGTGGGTGATACGCAGTATTTT; cdr3_aa: CASSFVVGDTQYF
clone_size: NA; j_call: TRBJ2-5; v_call: TRBV11-2; d_call: NA; cdr3_nt: TGTGCCAGCAGCCGGTCACTCCAAGAGACCCAGTACTTC; cdr3_aa: CASSRSLQETQYF